Below are 22 T cell receptor beta chains sequenced from a single sample in a study of shared clonotypes between healthy human individuals. Method: immunoSEQ multiplex PCR; TCRdb's copy keeps in-frame clones and lacks some. Found here are 550,000 to 750,000 clones, roughly 96% of them singletons; the top ten hold about 0.11%. It was CD45RO-negative cells, positively selected for CCR7, that made up naive CD8 cells, with terminally differentiated effector memory CD45RA+ cells excluded. Sequenced sample: naive CD8+ T cells sorted from blood. The receptor set was obtained from a woman in her 30s in good health.

The V gene is TRBV5-6, the J gene TRBJ1-1; the match to TRBD1 covers 8 bases. The CDR3 runs 15 residues. Germline loops: CDR1 SGHDT, CDR2 YYEEEE. The junction had 5 bases not matched to a gene; V was cut back by 0 bases and J by 4 bases. This CDR3 reads CASSLEQGVSTEAFF. CDR3 in DNA: TGTGCCAGCAGCTTGGAACAGGGGGTTTCCACTGAAGCTTTCTTT.

This clone was detected a few times. The rearrangement links TRBV5-4 to TRBJ2-7; no reliable D call. Germline V gives CDR1 SGHNT, CDR2 YYREEE (reference sequence). V was trimmed by 0 bases and J by 5 bases, leaving 9 bases between them. The CDR3 length is 13 residues. CDR3 in amino acids: CASSLDPPHEQYF. CDR3 bases: TGTGCCAGCAGCTTGGATCCGCCCCACGAGCAGTACTTC.

This sequence joins TRBV4-2 and TRBJ2-1; a possible D gene is TRBD2 (6 bases). V shed 4 bases and J shed 0 bases, with 13 bases lying between them. Germline lookup yields CDR1 LGHNA and CDR2 YNFKEQ. CDR3 length: 16 amino acids. The CDR3 loop reads CASSPPEGSSYNEQFF. Written as DNA, the CDR3 is TGTGCCAGCAGCCCCCCGGAGGGAAGCTCCTACAATGAGCAGTTCTTC.

V is TRBV4-1 and J is TRBJ2-7, with TRBD2 matching over 8 bases. CDR3 length: 16 residues. Looked up from germline, CDR1 is MGHRA and CDR2 is YSYEKL. The J segment lost 4 bases and the V segment lost 0 bases, leaving 8 bases of the junction unmatched. In DNA, the CDR3 is TGCGCCAGCAGCCAAGAAAGCGCGGGAGGTCTTTACGAGCAGTACTTC. Translated, it gives CASSQESAGGLYEQYF.

The chain employs TRBV27 and TRBJ2-7; 9 nucleotides align to TRBD2. CDR3 length: 17 residues. Losses at the gene ends were 1 base for V and 7 bases for J; bases not matched to a gene: 14. Germline V CDR1 and CDR2: MNHEY, SMNVEV (reference sequence). This CDR3 reads CASSLLAAGGGFREQYF. CDR3 coding DNA: TGTGCCAGCAGTTTATTGGCGGCGGGAGGGGGTTTTCGGGAGCAGTACTTC.

The rearrangement uses TRBV13 and TRBJ2-7, with D possibly being TRBD1 or TRBD2 (5 bases each). This CDR3 contains 15 residues. V lost 3 bases to trimming and J lost 2 bases, with 14 bases between them. The V gene's germline CDR1 is PRHDT and CDR2 FYEKMQ (reference sequence). This CDR3 is CASSFPGAQTYEQYF. The CDR3 nucleotides read TGTGCCAGCAGCTTCCCCGGGGCCCAAACCTACGAGCAGTACTTC.

The gene calls are TRBV29-1 and TRBJ1-3; no clear D gene. V was pared by 0 bases and J by 0 bases, with 9 bases between. The CDR3 loop spans 15 amino acids. Germline loops: CDR1 SQVTM, CDR2 ANQGSEA. The CDR3 region has the DNA TGCAGCGTTGAAGAGGAGTTAAGCTCTGGAAACACCATATATTTT. It translates to CSVEEELSSGNTIYF.

The V and J genes are TRBV28 and TRBJ2-3; 8 bases are shared with TRBD2. Per the germline V gene, CDR1 is MDHEN and CDR2 is SYDVKM. This CDR3 is built from 15 residues. The ends lost 3 bases at V and 0 bases at J; junction bases unmatched: 2. The CDR3 loop reads CASSLPSGSTDTQYF. DNA of the CDR3: TGTGCCAGCAGTTTGCCTAGCGGGAGCACAGATACGCAGTATTTT.

J is TRBJ2-2 and V is TRBV7-8, with a possible D match to TRBD2 (5 bases). Germline lookup yields CDR1 SGHVS and CDR2 FQNEAQ. V shed 3 bases and J shed 4 bases, with 15 bases lying between them. The CDR3 extends over 16 amino acids. CDR3 protein: CASSFHEGASTGELFF. CDR3 bases: TGTGCCAGCAGCTTTCACGAGGGAGCGAGCACCGGGGAGCTGTTTTTT.

V gene TRBV10-2 combines with J gene TRBJ2-7; 9 bases are shared with TRBD2. Per the germline V gene, CDR1 is WSHSY and CDR2 is SAAADI. Trimming took 6 bases from V and 2 from J; bases not matched to a gene: 2. The CDR3 is 13 amino acids. Here the CDR3 reads CASRGGRAYEQYF. The DNA for the CDR3 is TGCGCCAGCAGAGGCGGGAGGGCCTACGAGCAGTACTTC.

The genes are TRBV4-1 and TRBJ2-3; D is possibly TRBD2 (7 bases). Germline V gene lookup returns CDR1 MGHRA and CDR2 YSYEKL. V was pared by 4 bases and J by 5 bases, with 37 bases between. This CDR3 is 22 amino acids long. The CDR3 protein is CASSPGVRALANKRARGDTQYF. Here the CDR3 DNA reads TGCGCCAGCAGCCCCGGGGTTAGGGCACTAGCGAATAAACGAGCCAGGGGAGATACGCAGTATTTT.

The chain has TRBV19 and TRBJ2-1, with 14 positions matching TRBD2. Germline trimming cut 6 bases from V and 8 bases from J; bases unmatched to any gene: 6. The CDR3 loop spans 15 amino acids. Germline CDR1 LNHDA, CDR2 SQIVND (reference sequence). This CDR3 is CASSSAGLAGDEQFF. The CDR3, as DNA: TGTGCCAGTAGCTCGGCGGGACTAGCGGGAGATGAGCAGTTCTTC.

The rearrangement joins TRBV4-1 to TRBJ1-5; 9 bases align to TRBD1. V was pared by 4 bases and J by 4 bases, with 14 bases of the junction left unmatched. Looked up from germline, CDR1 is MGHRA and CDR2 is YSYEKL. The CDR3 totals 18 residues. The CDR3: CASSPFPPGGTGNQPQHF. The CDR3 nucleotides are TGCGCCAGCAGCCCGTTCCCCCCCGGAGGGACAGGGAATCAGCCCCAGCATTTT.

The V and J genes are TRBV6-5 and TRBJ1-1; D is unresolved. CDR1 MNHEY and CDR2 SVGAGI come from the germline V gene. The CDR3 loop spans 11 amino acids. With 9 bases removed from V and 5 bases from J, the gap between germline ends came to 10 bases. The DNA of the CDR3 is TGTGCCAGTGAGGAGGGTACTGAAGCTTTCTTT. The encoded protein is CASEEGTEAFF.

This rearrangement joins TRBV19 to TRBJ2-2; D perhaps matches TRBD2 (6 bases). There are 14 residues in the CDR3. Germline V gives CDR1 LNHDA, CDR2 SQIVND (reference sequence). The V end lost 5 bases, the J end lost 5 bases, and 12 bases lay between the germline ends. CDR3 sequence reads: CASSPGAGTGELFF. CDR3 coding DNA: TGTGCCAGTAGTCCGGGAGCTGGAACCGGGGAGCTGTTTTTT.

V and J are TRBV7-8 and TRBJ2-1; 14 bases are a match to TRBD2. Germline V gives CDR1 SGHVS, CDR2 FQNEAQ. The V gene end was trimmed by 5 bases and the J gene end by 7 bases; junction bases not matched to a gene: 7. This CDR3 contains 16 residues. The CDR3, as DNA: TGTGCCAGCAGCACCAGACTAGCGGGAGGGCGTAATGAGCAGTTCTTC. The encoded protein is CASSTRLAGGRNEQFF.

This chain joins TRBV6-5 and TRBJ1-1; D gene uncertain. This CDR3 contains 10 residues. The germline V and J ends were trimmed by 6 bases and 11 bases, with 10 bases remaining between them. Germline loops: CDR1 MNHEY, CDR2 SVGAGI. The CDR3 region is CASRNYLAFF. The CDR3 DNA reads TGTGCCAGCAGAAACTATCTGGCTTTCTTT.

This clone has only one observation. The chain combines TRBV28 with TRBJ1-4; D not resolved. The CDR3 spans 16 residues. Trimming shortened V by 5 bases and J by 1 base, and 14 bases separated the two germline ends. In germline, CDR1 is MDHEN, CDR2 SYDVKM. CDR3 DNA: TGTGCCAGCAGTCCCAGTTGGGGAGAAACTAATGAAAAACTGTTTTTT. Translating gives CASSPSWGETNEKLFF.

V and J are TRBV19 and TRBJ2-7, with 8 bases identical to TRBD2. Germline lookup yields CDR1 LNHDA and CDR2 SQIVND (reference sequence). The junction had 9 bases not matched to a gene; V was cut back by 5 bases and J by 3 bases. This CDR3 is built from 15 residues. For the CDR3, the DNA is TGTGCCAGTAGTGCGGGACTAGGAGAATACTACGAGCAGTACTTC. Residues: CASSAGLGEYYEQYF.

This chain links TRBV6-5 with TRBJ2-2; the match to TRBD2 covers 8 bases. The CDR3 is 14 amino acids. V was pared by 7 bases and J by 8 bases, with 9 bases of the junction left unmatched. The germline V gene has CDR1 MNHEY and CDR2 SVGAGI. The CDR3 region is CASTLAGSGGELFF. CDR3 bases: TGTGCCAGCACTCTAGCGGGCTCGGGGGGGGAGCTGTTTTTT.

J is TRBJ2-5 and V is TRBV9; D possibly corresponds to TRBD1 (5 bases). The germline V gene has CDR1 SGDLS and CDR2 YYNGEE. The CDR3 consists of 17 residues. With 0 bases removed from V and 1 base from J, the gap between germline ends came to 16 bases. CDR3 region: CASSVEGPMGSQETQYF. Here the CDR3 DNA reads TGTGCCAGCAGCGTAGAGGGGCCCATGGGATCCCAAGAGACCCAGTACTTC.

The rearrangement uses TRBV30 and TRBJ1-2; TRBD1 agrees at 7 bases. In germline, CDR1 is GTSNPN, CDR2 SVGIG (reference sequence). The ends lost 2 bases at V and 12 bases at J; junction bases unmatched: 9. This CDR3 has 12 residues. DNA of the CDR3: TGTGCCTGGAGTTGGGGACAGTTGGCTAACACCTTC. Residues: CAWSWGQLANTF.